The 3 T cell receptor beta chains listed next were all sequenced from one sample in a study of Ad26.COV2.S vaccination and SARS-CoV-2 variants. Profiling relied on immunoSEQ multiplex PCR, and the TCRdb table lists in-frame clones only, not all of them. The table lists approximately 340,000 clones, roughly 81% of them singletons. Treatment defined: some 19 received Ad26.COV2.S at low or high dose, single or two shots; about 5 received placebo; per-sample allocation not given. Sampling was performed 63 days after the first vaccine or placebo injection. The source was peripheral blood, collected in a trial of Ad26.COV2.S vaccine versus placebo. These receptors originate from a person aged 18-60 years who received the Ad26.COV2.S COVID-19 vaccine or a placebo.

The chain uses TRBV4-1 and TRBJ1-2, with 7 bases matching TRBD1. This CDR3 has 17 residues. J gave up 2 bases and V 0 bases, and 9 bases lay outside the gene matches. In germline, CDR1 is MGHRA, CDR2 YSYEKL. CDR3: CASSQEQTRGPNYGYTF. The CDR3 region has the DNA TGCGCCAGCAGCCAAGAACAGACTAGGGGGCCGAACTATGGCTACACCTTC.

This chain connects TRBV2 to TRBJ2-7; D remains unclear. Trimming removed 1 base at V and 9 bases at J, with 13 bases between. The CDR3 is 13 amino acids. Germline values: CDR1 SNHLY, CDR2 FYNNEI. The CDR3 DNA reads TGTGCCAGCAGTGAAGTTCTGGTCCAAAGGCAGTACTTC. Translation gives CASSEVLVQRQYF.

The V gene is TRBV25-1, the J gene TRBJ2-5; TRBD1 agrees at 7 bases. Germline V gives CDR1 MGHDK, CDR2 SYGVNS. V shed 6 bases and J 5 bases; nucleotides not matched to a gene: 15. There are 16 residues in the CDR3. Written as DNA, the CDR3 is TGTGCCAGCAGCCTGACAGGGAACGGGCTGAGGGAGACCCAGTACTTC. Translated, it gives CASSLTGNGLRETQYF. The full variable domain, rest sourced from reference TRBV25-1 and TRBJ2-5, is EADIYQTPRYLVIGTGKKITLECSQTMGHDKMYWYQQDPGMELHLIHYSYGVNSTEKGDLSSESTVSRIRTEHFPLTLESARPSHTSQYLCASSLTGNGLRETQYFGPGTRLLVL.